This is a list of T cell receptor beta chains from one sample in a study of OX40 agonist ivuxolimab in advanced cancers. Clones were read by immunoSEQ multiplex PCR, and TCRdb kept only the in-frame ones, dropping some. The table records tens of thousands of clones, approximately 81% of them present only once. This specimen consisted of CD4+ or CD8+ T cells sorted from blood, obtained in a trial of the OX40 agonist ivuxolimab. The source is an adult with an advanced solid tumor such as melanoma, head and neck, liver or kidney cancer. Both conserved end residues are part of each CDR3. Fields, in order: clone size, J gene, V gene, D gene, CDR3 protein, CDR3 DNA. The D gene is left open where the match is weak. The size entry is marked missing in some rows and otherwise reads once, few, many or a size class.

clone_size: NA
j_call: TRBJ2-7
v_call: TRBV2
d_call: TRBD2
cdr3_aa: CASRGGTSGSYEQYF
cdr3_nt: TGTGCCAGCAGGGGAGGGACTAGCGGGTCCTACGAGCAGTACTTC

clone_size: NA
j_call: TRBJ1-3
v_call: TRBV4-1
d_call: NA
cdr3_aa: CASSQQGNSGNTIYF
cdr3_nt: TGCGCCAGCAGCCAACAGGGTAACTCTGGAAACACCATATATTTT

clone_size: NA
j_call: TRBJ2-1
v_call: TRBV5-1
d_call: TRBD2
cdr3_aa: CASSLGTSGTYNEQFF
cdr3_nt: TGCGCCAGCAGCTTGGGGACTAGCGGCACCTACAATGAGCAGTTCTTC

clone_size: NA
j_call: TRBJ2-3
v_call: TRBV14
d_call: NA
cdr3_aa: CASSQDPDTYTDTQYF
cdr3_nt: TGTGCCAGCAGCCAAGATCCGGACACTTACACAGATACGCAGTATTTT

clone_size: NA
j_call: TRBJ1-1
v_call: TRBV7-2
d_call: TRBD1
cdr3_aa: CASSIQGGGAFF
cdr3_nt: TGTGCCAGCAGCATCCAGGGGGGAGGTGCTTTCTTT

clone_size: few
j_call: TRBJ1-4
v_call: TRBV2
d_call: NA
cdr3_aa: CASSEDWYGTTNEKLFF
cdr3_nt: TGTGCCAGCAGTGAAGATTGGTACGGAACAACTAATGAAAAACTGTTTTTT

clone_size: NA
j_call: TRBJ2-7
v_call: TRBV10-2
d_call: TRBD2
cdr3_aa: CASSPGLVGYEQYF
cdr3_nt: TGCGCCAGCAGTCCGGGACTAGTCGGATACGAGCAGTACTTC

clone_size: NA
j_call: TRBJ2-5
v_call: TRBV28
d_call: TRBD2
cdr3_aa: CASTAPGGGIEETQYF
cdr3_nt: TGTGCCAGCACCGCGCCCGGCGGGGGGATTGAAGAGACCCAGTACTTC

clone_size: NA
j_call: TRBJ2-2
v_call: TRBV11-1
d_call: NA
cdr3_aa: CASSLEWGSELFF
cdr3_nt: TGTGCCAGCAGCTTAGAATGGGGGTCCGAGCTGTTTTTT

clone_size: NA
j_call: TRBJ1-2
v_call: TRBV5-1
d_call: NA
cdr3_aa: CASSSGEYGYTF
cdr3_nt: TGCGCCAGCAGCTCAGGGGAGTATGGCTACACCTTC

clone_size: NA
j_call: TRBJ2-5
v_call: TRBV6-5
d_call: NA
cdr3_aa: CASSYPGQETQYF
cdr3_nt: TGTGCCAGCAGTTACCCAGGACAGGAGACCCAGTACTTC

clone_size: NA
j_call: TRBJ2-3
v_call: TRBV9
d_call: NA
cdr3_aa: CASSGYGRRTDTQYF
cdr3_nt: TGTGCCAGCAGCGGTTATGGGCGGCGCACAGATACGCAGTATTTT

clone_size: NA
j_call: TRBJ2-3
v_call: TRBV5-1
d_call: NA
cdr3_aa: CASSLEISDSTDTQYF
cdr3_nt: TGCGCCAGCAGCTTGGAGATTTCGGATAGCACAGATACGCAGTATTTT

clone_size: NA
j_call: TRBJ2-3
v_call: TRBV5-6
d_call: TRBD1
cdr3_aa: CASSTPGQGTTDTQYF
cdr3_nt: TGTGCCAGCAGTACTCCGGGACAGGGGACCACAGATACGCAGTATTTT

clone_size: few
j_call: TRBJ2-7
v_call: TRBV9
d_call: TRBD2
cdr3_aa: CASSPGDYSNYEQYF
cdr3_nt: TGTGCCAGCAGCCCCGGGGACTACTCGAACTACGAGCAGTACTTC

clone_size: NA
j_call: TRBJ1-1
v_call: TRBV5-1
d_call: NA
cdr3_aa: CASSPRGGISTEAFF
cdr3_nt: TGCGCCAGCAGCCCTCGAGGGGGGATAAGCACTGAAGCTTTCTTT

clone_size: NA
j_call: TRBJ2-7
v_call: TRBV30
d_call: NA
cdr3_aa: CAWRVTTYEQYF
cdr3_nt: TGTGCCTGGAGAGTGACCACCTACGAGCAGTACTTC

clone_size: NA
j_call: TRBJ2-2
v_call: TRBV10-3
d_call: NA
cdr3_aa: CAISETGPMNTGELFF
cdr3_nt: TGTGCCATCAGTGAAACGGGGCCCATGAACACCGGGGAGCTGTTTTTT

clone_size: NA
j_call: TRBJ1-6
v_call: TRBV15
d_call: TRBD1
cdr3_aa: CATSHDRGHNSPLHF
cdr3_nt: TGTGCCACCAGCCACGACAGGGGGCACAATTCACCCCTCCACTTT

clone_size: NA
j_call: TRBJ1-1
v_call: TRBV4-2
d_call: TRBD1
cdr3_aa: CASSQSPGQGAVNTEAFF
cdr3_nt: TGTGCCAGCAGCCAATCCCCGGGACAGGGGGCGGTGAACACTGAAGCTTTCTTT

clone_size: NA
j_call: TRBJ1-6
v_call: TRBV30
d_call: TRBD1
cdr3_aa: CAWSVGTENSPLHF
cdr3_nt: TGTGCCTGGAGTGTAGGGACAGAGAATTCACCCCTCCACTTT

clone_size: NA
j_call: TRBJ2-2
v_call: TRBV7-9
d_call: TRBD2
cdr3_aa: CASSWGGTGELFF
cdr3_nt: TGTGCCAGCAGCTGGGGGGGAACCGGGGAGCTGTTTTTT

clone_size: NA
j_call: TRBJ2-5
v_call: TRBV7-3
d_call: NA
cdr3_aa: CASSLSIQETQYF
cdr3_nt: TGTGCCAGCAGCTTAAGCATACAAGAGACCCAGTACTTC

clone_size: once
j_call: TRBJ1-2
v_call: TRBV5-1
d_call: NA
cdr3_aa: CASSFPARANYGYTF
cdr3_nt: TGTGCCAGCAGCTTTCCGGCCAGGGCTAACTATGGCTACACCTTC

clone_size: NA
j_call: TRBJ1-1
v_call: TRBV5-1
d_call: NA
cdr3_aa: CASSPPDSVNTEAFF
cdr3_nt: TGCGCCAGCAGCCCACCGGACAGTGTTAACACTGAAGCTTTCTTT

clone_size: NA
j_call: TRBJ1-1
v_call: TRBV10-3
d_call: NA
cdr3_aa: CAISEPGDMNTEAFF
cdr3_nt: TGTGCCATCAGTGAGCCCGGGGATATGAACACTGAAGCTTTCTTT

clone_size: NA
j_call: TRBJ2-7
v_call: TRBV28
d_call: NA
cdr3_aa: CASSFPQASLGEQYF
cdr3_nt: TGTGCCAGCAGTTTCCCGCAGGCTTCCCTAGGCGAGCAGTACTTC

clone_size: NA
j_call: TRBJ2-2
v_call: TRBV2
d_call: NA
cdr3_aa: CASSRQAGELFF
cdr3_nt: TGTGCCAGCAGCAGACAGGCCGGGGAGCTGTTTTTT